One sample yielded the 19 T cell receptor beta chains listed below, sequenced in a study of T-cell memory formation after mild COVID-19. TCRdb passed the 5' RACE reads through MiXCR, listing each CDR3 protein once. The sample gives under 400,000 distinct CDR3 sequences, roughly 20% of which show up once; around an eighth is in the top ten. Source material: PBMCs or a T cell subset sorted from them (not recorded which). These receptors originate from an adult woman who had mild COVID-19 (a few samples of this study predate the infection). Cell type and time point are not known.

This clonotype was observed a handful of times. The J gene is TRBJ2-1, the V gene TRBV5-6; a possible D gene is TRBD1 (6 bases). CDR1 is SGHDT, CDR2 YYEEEE, per germline. Trimming shortened V by 4 bases and J by 5 bases, and 13 bases separated the two germline ends. The CDR3 spans 14 residues. The CDR3 sequence: CASSPPDSNNEQFF. As DNA, the CDR3 is TGTGCCAGCAGCCCCCCGGACAGCAACAATGAGCAGTTCTTC.

The CDR3 sequence is CSVGTAGGTF. The DNA for the CDR3 is TGCAGCGTTGGGACAGCTGGGGGGACCTTC. J is TRBJ1-2 and V is TRBV29-1; D perhaps matches TRBD1 (6 bases). Trimming took 4 bases from V and 14 from J, leaving 14 bases between them. This CDR3 spans 10 amino acids. From germline, CDR1 is SQVTM and CDR2 ANQGSEA.

The V and J genes are TRBV6-5 and TRBJ1-2; D gene unclear. V was cut by 6 bases and J by 10 bases, with 18 bases left in between. This CDR3 spans 13 amino acids. CDR1 and CDR2 from the germline V gene are MNHEY and SVGAGI. The DNA for the CDR3 is TGTGCCAGCAGCAAGCCCACCGAAGTCGCCTACACCTTC. Translating it yields CASSKPTEVAYTF.

The V and J genes are TRBV7-6 and TRBJ2-1; the D call may be TRBD1 or TRBD2 (5 bases each). V lost 2 bases, J lost 8 bases, and 16 bases lay in between. The germline V gene encodes CDR1 SGHVS and CDR2 FNYEAQ. CDR3 length equals 15 residues. The CDR3 protein is CASSLSGTLTDEQFF. DNA for the CDR3: TGTGCCAGCAGCTTAAGTGGGACCCTCACCGATGAGCAGTTCTTC.

This clonotype was observed at least ten times. A junction boundary mismatches the germline segment, possibly from a read error. The chain recombines TRBV12-3 or TRBV12-4 with TRBJ2-7; D may be TRBD1 (7 bases). This CDR3 has 13 amino acids. The CDR3 sequence is CASSPYGGTDLNF. CDR3 bases: TGTGCCAGCAGCCCCTATGGGGGGACAGATCTTAACTTC.

This sequence joins TRBV6-5 and TRBJ2-5, with D possibly being TRBD2 (6 bases). The CDR3 is 14 amino acids. The V end lost 8 bases, the J end lost 0 bases, and 13 bases lay between the germline ends. CDR1 MNHEY and CDR2 SVGAGI come from the germline V gene. The CDR3 DNA reads as TGTGCCAGCGGCACGGGAGAGTACCAAGAGACCCAGTACTTC. Translated, it gives CASGTGEYQETQYF.

V usage is TRBV7-2 and J usage is TRBJ2-3, with D hard to call. The CDR3 has 16 amino acids. CDR1 is SGHTA, CDR2 FQGNSA, per germline. Trimming cost V 4 bases and J 4 bases, with 18 bases left between them. The DNA for the CDR3 is TGTGCCAGCAGCTCCAAACTGGTCTATGGCCCAGATACGCAGTATTTT. This encodes CASSSKLVYGPDTQYF.

This rearrangement joins TRBV24-1 to TRBJ2-3; a weak D match, TRBD2 (6 bases). The CDR3 covers 17 residues. Germline V lookup: CDR1 KGHDR, CDR2 SFDVKD. Trimming stripped 3 bases from V and 5 bases from J, with 20 bases between. The CDR3 coding sequence is TGTGCCACCAGTGATCTAGGAGGAGGGCTCGGCGGAGATACGCAGTATTTT. Amino acids: CATSDLGGGLGGDTQYF.

DNA for the CDR3: TGCGCCAGCAGCTTTAGCGGGGTAACGGATGAGCAGTTCTTC. Residues: CASSFSGVTDEQFF. The chain uses TRBV5-1 and TRBJ2-1; 8 bases map to TRBD2. CDR1 and CDR2 from the germline V gene are SGHRS and YFSETQ. The CDR3 spans 14 residues. V shed 2 bases and J 8 bases; nucleotides not matched to a gene: 6.

This chain connects TRBV12-3 or TRBV12-4 to TRBJ1-5; 7 bases match TRBD1. CDR3 length: 15 residues. Trimming removed 9 bases from V and 0 bases from J; junction bases left unmatched: 8. In DNA, the CDR3 is TGTGCCAGAAGCTTGGACAGGCTTAGCAATCAGCCCCAGCATTTT. Protein sequence: CARSLDRLSNQPQHF.

The chain recombines TRBV7-8 with TRBJ1-4; a weak D match, TRBD1 (5 bases). Looked up from germline, CDR1 is SGHVS and CDR2 is FQNEAQ. Trimming took 2 bases from V and 7 from J, leaving 23 bases between them. The CDR3 length is 18 residues. This chain's CDR3 is CASSLSRGWSWGGEKLFF. The CDR3 coding sequence is TGTGCCAGCAGCTTATCGAGGGGCTGGAGTTGGGGAGGTGAAAAACTGTTTTTT.

This CDR3 is CAISVLGQGSSYEQYF. In nucleotides, the CDR3 is TGTGCCATCAGTGTACTGGGACAGGGTAGCTCCTACGAGCAGTACTTC. The V gene is TRBV10-3, the J gene TRBJ2-7; TRBD1 agrees at 9 bases. The germline V gene encodes CDR1 ENHRY and CDR2 SYGVKD. The CDR3 is made up of 16 amino acids. V dropped 4 bases and J dropped 0; count of bases not matched to a gene: 7.

The CDR3: CASRGGQGNQPQHF. The CDR3 region has the DNA TGTGCCAGCAGGGGGGGACAGGGGAATCAGCCCCAGCATTTT. V usage is TRBV28 and J usage is TRBJ1-5, with TRBD1 identical over 10 bases. The CDR3 spans 14 residues. CDR1 and CDR2 from the germline V gene are MDHEN and SYDVKM. V dropped 6 bases and J dropped 4; count of bases not matched to a gene: 3.

The J gene is TRBJ2-7, the V gene TRBV4-1; either TRBD1 or TRBD2 may fit D (5 bases each). CDR3 length: 13 amino acids. Looked up from germline, CDR1 is MGHRA and CDR2 is YSYEKL. Trimming removed 0 bases at V and 9 bases at J, with 12 bases between. The CDR3: CASSQDGTPVQYF. The CDR3 DNA is TGCGCCAGCAGCCAAGATGGGACGCCGGTGCAGTACTTC.

This clonotype was recorded a few times. V and J are TRBV6-2 or TRBV6-3 and TRBJ1-5; D is possibly TRBD1 (6 bases). Deletions cut 6 bases from V and 4 bases from J, with 16 bases between. The CDR3 sequence is 15 residues long. Germline CDR1 and CDR2: MNHEY and SVGEGT. The CDR3 is CASSETNRVNQPQHF. The CDR3 DNA sequence: TGTGCCAGCAGCGAGACCAACAGGGTAAATCAGCCCCAGCATTTT.

The chain links TRBV7-2 to TRBJ2-1; D is unclear. From germline, CDR1 is SGHTA and CDR2 FQGNSA. V shed 1 base and J shed 7 bases, with 11 bases lying between them. This CDR3 is 14 amino acids long. This chain's CDR3 is CASSLGRFGNEQFF. Written as DNA, the CDR3 is TGTGCCAGCAGCTTAGGGCGGTTCGGGAATGAGCAGTTCTTC.

The chain employs TRBV3-1 and TRBJ2-7; 7 bases match TRBD2. This CDR3 region has 13 residues. Unmatched junction bases numbered 0, after V lost 4 bases and J lost 0 bases. CDR1 is LGHDT and CDR2 is YNNKEL in the germline V gene (reference sequence). The CDR3, as DNA: TGTGCCAGCAGCCGGGACTACTCCTACGAGCAGTACTTC. This sequence encodes CASSRDYSYEQYF.

This chain links TRBV7-2 with TRBJ2-1, with D maybe TRBD2 (6 bases). Germline assignment: CDR1 SGHTA and CDR2 FQGNSA. Between the trimmed V and J ends, which lost 6 bases and 10 bases, there was a span of 19 bases. This CDR3 region has 14 residues. The DNA for the CDR3 is TGTGCCAGCAGACCCTCTACTAGCACGGGGGAGCAGTTCTTC. It codes for CASRPSTSTGEQFF.

This clonotype was seen more than once but under ten times. This chain joins TRBV19 and TRBJ2-1, with D maybe TRBD2 (6 bases). The CDR3 covers 11 residues. The germline CDR1 and CDR2 sequences are LNHDA and SQIVND (reference sequence). Trimming cost V 4 bases and J 15 bases, with 13 bases left between them. The CDR3 nucleotides are TGTGCCAGTAGTACGAGCCGCGGGACGTTCTTC. Translation gives CASSTSRGTFF.